Listed below are T cell receptor beta chains from one sample, sequenced in a study of T cell clones after liver transplantation. The repertoire was sequenced with immunoSEQ multiplex PCR; TCRdb's copy has only in-frame clones and lacks some. The table has more than 95,000 clones, approximately 90% seen once; the top ten hold 0.65% to 0.85%. The sequenced sample was CD4+ T cells from blood, obtained 12 months after liver transplant. These receptor sequences come from a human patient who received a liver transplant. These T cells may partly come from the graft donor. Both conserved end residues are part of each CDR3. A D gene is named only where the DNA matches it firmly. Some rows mark clone size as missing; the rest say once, few, many or name a class of expanded clone.

size	V	J	D	DNA	CDR3
-	TRBV19	TRBJ1-1	-	TGTGCCAGTAGTATTGGGTCCTTGGCCACTGAAGCTTTCTTT	CASSIGSLATEAFF
-	TRBV7-4	TRBJ2-7	TRBD2	TGTGCCAGCAGCTACGGACTAGCGGGAGGGACACACGAGCAGTACTTC	CASSYGLAGGTHEQYF
once	TRBV5-4	TRBJ1-4	-	TGTGCCAGCAGCGTTGCTCCCGGGGCAACTAATGAAAAACTGTTTTTT	CASSVAPGATNEKLFF
-	TRBV7-9	TRBJ1-1	TRBD1	TGTGCCAGCAGCATCGGGACAGGGGGGAACACTGAAGCTTTCTTT	CASSIGTGGNTEAFF
-	TRBV19	TRBJ2-1	TRBD1	TGTGCCAGTAGTAGGGACAGCGCGTTCCAGTTCTTC	CASSRDSAFQFF
once	TRBV5-1	TRBJ2-7	-	TGCGCCAGCAGCGTCGGGTCCCGAACCTCCTACGAGCAGTACTTC	CASSVGSRTSYEQYF
-	TRBV7-9	TRBJ2-5	TRBD2	TGTGCCAGCAGCTTAGGGACTAGCGGGAGATCGCAGGAGACCCAGTACTTC	CASSLGTSGRSQETQYF
-	TRBV4-2	TRBJ2-4	-	TGTGCCAGCAGCCAAGTCCGCTCAGCCAAAAACATTCAGTACTTC	CASSQVRSAKNIQYF
-	TRBV27	TRBJ2-7	-	TGTGCCAGCAGTCGGGCGGACCCTGTACACGAGCAGTACTTC	CASSRADPVHEQYF
-	TRBV18	TRBJ2-5	TRBD2	TGTGCCAGCTCACCACCGAAGCGGGAGGGCCCAGAGACCCAGTACTTC	CASSPPKREGPETQYF
few	TRBV7-8	TRBJ2-1	TRBD2	TGTGCCAGCAGCTCTACTAGACTAGCGGGAAGAAGCTCCTACAATGAGCAGTTCTTC	CASSSTRLAGRSSYNEQFF
-	TRBV28	TRBJ1-3	-	TGTGCCAGCGCCACACCGACGGAAGGAAACACCATATATTTT	CASATPTEGNTIYF
-	TRBV2	TRBJ1-4	-	TGTGCCAGCAGTGAAGGGGGGGAAAAACTGTTTTTT	CASSEGGEKLFF
-	TRBV19	TRBJ2-1	TRBD2	TGTGCCAGTAGTTTAAGCGGGAGGCGGGGTAGTCATGAGCAGTTCTTC	CASSLSGRRGSHEQFF
-	TRBV2	TRBJ2-3	-	TGTGCCAGCAATGACGGCACAAGAGGCACAGATACGCAGTATTTT	CASNDGTRGTDTQYF
-	TRBV7-2	TRBJ2-7	TRBD1	TGTGCCAGCAGCCCGGGACAGGCGGAGGGGCAGTACTTC	CASSPGQAEGQYF
-	TRBV7-2	TRBJ2-7	TRBD2	TGTGCCAGCAGCGTTAGCGGGACCTACGAGCAGTACTTC	CASSVSGTYEQYF
-	TRBV19	TRBJ2-1	TRBD2	TGTGCCAGTAGTATAGTCGGGGAGGGCCGCAATGAGCAGTTCTTC	CASSIVGEGRNEQFF
-	TRBV28	TRBJ2-7	-	TGTGCCAGCGGGAAGGGGAACGAGCAGTACTTC	CASGKGNEQYF
-	TRBV27	TRBJ1-2	-	TGTGCCAGCAGTTTATCTATGGGGACTAACTATGGCTACACCTTC	CASSLSMGTNYGYTF
once	TRBV28	TRBJ1-4	-	TGTGCCAGCAGGGGACCGAATAATGAAAAACTGTTTTTT	CASRGPNNEKLFF
-	TRBV5-1	TRBJ2-1	-	TGCGCCAGCAGCTTGGTGACGGGGTACTCCTACAATGAGCAGTTCTTC	CASSLVTGYSYNEQFF
once	TRBV2	TRBJ2-4	-	TGTGCCAGCAGCGCTACGCGGGGAGGAAACATTCAGTACTTC	CASSATRGGNIQYF
-	TRBV5-1	TRBJ2-2	-	TGCGCCAGCAGCGGGGCAGCGAACACCGGGGAGCTGTTTTTT	CASSGAANTGELFF
once	TRBV5-6	TRBJ2-7	TRBD1	TGTGCCAGCAGCCGCAGAGGGACAGGGATCGACGAGCAGTACTTC	CASSRRGTGIDEQYF